These 32 T cell receptor beta chains were sequenced from one sample in a study of graft-versus-host responses after intestinal transplantation. The repertoire was sequenced with immunoSEQ multiplex PCR; TCRdb's copy has only in-frame clones and lacks some. The sample yields some 140,000 clones, approximately 92% seen once. The antigens of these receptors remain unknown. The specimen was unstimulated CD4+ T cells sorted from spleen or lymph node cells, collected before intestinal transplant. Source of these receptors: a human donor who received an intestinal transplant.

The rearrangement links TRBV5-1 to TRBJ1-2; D is perhaps TRBD1 (6 bases). The CDR3 consists of 13 residues. Trimming took off 1 base at V and 6 bases at J, with 10 bases between the two ends. Germline V lookup: CDR1 SGHRS, CDR2 YFSETQ. CDR3 amino acids: CASSLRQGNGYTF. The CDR3 bases are TGCGCCAGCAGCTTGCGGCAGGGGAATGGCTACACCTTC.

This chain connects TRBV11-2 to TRBJ2-3; TRBD2 matches at 8 bases. J lost 7 bases, V lost 5 bases, and 8 bases had no gene match. CDR3 length: 14 residues. Germline-derived CDR1 and CDR2 are SGHAT and FQNNGV. CDR3 DNA: TGTGCCAGCAGCCAAGCGGGGGAGGGGAATACGCAGTATTTT. The encoded protein is CASSQAGEGNTQYF.

Here the CDR3 DNA reads TGTGCCAGCAGCACATCGGAGGGGCCGCGTGGCTACACCTTC. Translation: CASSTSEGPRGYTF. The chain employs TRBV7-9 and TRBJ1-2, with D perhaps TRBD1 (5 bases). This CDR3 has 14 residues. CDR1 and CDR2 from the germline V gene are SEHNR and FQNEAQ (reference sequence). Trimming cost V 5 bases and J 7 bases, with 17 bases left between them.

J is TRBJ1-5 and V is TRBV7-9, with D possibly being TRBD1 (5 bases). CDR1 and CDR2 (germline): SEHNR, FQNEAQ (reference sequence). This CDR3 contains 13 residues. The DNA for the CDR3 is TGTGCTCTTGGCAGGGAAGGCAATCAGCCCCAGCATTTT. Encoded protein: CALGREGNQPQHF. The full variable domain, completed using reference TRBV7-9 and TRBJ1-5, is DTGVSQNPRHKITKRGQNVTFRCDPISEHNRLYWYRQTLGQGPEFLTYFQNEAQLEKSRLLSDRFSAERPKGSFSTLEIQRTEQGDSAMYLCALGREGNQPQHFGDGTRLSIL.

The chain carries TRBV7-2 and TRBJ2-5; D not certain. Germline V gives CDR1 SGHTA, CDR2 FQGNSA. The V and J ends lost 4 bases and 2 bases respectively, with 2 bases between them. The CDR3 is 11 amino acids. CDR3 loop: CASSSQETQYF. The DNA of the CDR3 is TGTGCCAGCAGCTCGCAAGAGACCCAGTACTTC.

The rearrangement joins TRBV6-6 to TRBJ2-7, with TRBD1 matching 10 bases. Trimming took 4 bases from V and 7 from J; bases not matched to a gene: 7. CDR3 length equals 14 residues. Germline CDR1 is MNHNY and CDR2 is SVGAGI (reference sequence). CDR3 protein: CASSSGDRGSEQYF. The DNA for the CDR3 is TGTGCCAGCAGTTCCGGGGACAGGGGAAGTGAGCAGTACTTC.

The J gene is TRBJ2-7, the V gene TRBV5-6; 8 bases fit TRBD1. The germline V gene encodes CDR1 SGHDT and CDR2 YYEEEE. This CDR3 spans 14 amino acids. With V trimmed by 2 bases and J by 3 bases, 4 bases remained unmatched. The CDR3 sequence is CASSFRDRYYEQYF. CDR3 nucleotide sequence: TGTGCCAGCAGCTTCCGGGACAGGTACTACGAGCAGTACTTC.

This sequence joins TRBV5-6 and TRBJ1-5; TRBD1 agrees at 8 bases. The CDR3 is 15 amino acids. Unmatched junction bases numbered 4, after V lost 0 bases and J lost 5 bases. Germline V lookup: CDR1 SGHDT, CDR2 YYEEEE. The CDR3 DNA reads TGTGCCAGCAGCTTGGGAGGGACAGGCCATCAGCCCCAGCATTTT. This codes for CASSLGGTGHQPQHF. Full variable domain (rest looked up from reference TRBV5-6 and TRBJ1-5): DAGVTQSPTHLIKTRGQQVTLRCSPKSGHDTVSWYQQALGQGPQFIFQYYEEEERQRGNFPDRFSGHQFPNYSSELNVNALLLGDSALYLCASSLGGTGHQPQHFGDGTRLSIL.

This chain links TRBV6-1 with TRBJ2-2; D not resolved. Per germline, CDR1 MNHNS and CDR2 SASEGT. The CDR3 covers 14 residues. V dropped 6 bases and J dropped 1 base, with 9 bases sitting between them. CDR3 DNA: TGTGCCAGCAGGGCAGGAGTGAACACCGGGGAGCTGTTTTTT. It is translated as CASRAGVNTGELFF.

The chain couples TRBV10-2 to TRBJ1-5, with 7 nucleotides matching TRBD1. Germline trimming cut 6 bases from V and 4 bases from J; bases unmatched to any gene: 6. The CDR3 length is 14 residues. Germline CDR1 reads WSHSY; CDR2 reads SAAADI. Written as DNA, the CDR3 is TGCGCCAGCAGGAGGACAGGCCGTAATCAGCCCCAGCATTTT. Its protein product is CASRRTGRNQPQHF.

V is TRBV9 and J is TRBJ1-6, with D possibly TRBD1 on 6 matching bases. CDR3 length: 15 amino acids. Germline V gives CDR1 SGDLS, CDR2 YYNGEE. Trimming shortened V by 6 bases and J by 10 bases, and 20 bases separated the two germline ends. The CDR3 DNA follows: TGTGCCAGCACCTACTCCGGGACACAGGGATCACCCCTCCACTTT. Translated: CASTYSGTQGSPLHF.

The chain employs TRBV7-8 and TRBJ2-7; no definite D call. Germline V CDR1 and CDR2: SGHVS, FQNEAQ. This CDR3 comprises 14 residues. V shed 2 bases and J shed 1 base, with 9 bases lying between them. The CDR3 bases are TGTGCCAGCAGCTTACCGGGCCTGTCCTACGAGCAGTACTTC. Translation: CASSLPGLSYEQYF. The full variable domain, in which reference TRBV7-8 and TRBJ2-7 provide the parts outside the CDR3, is GAGVSQSPRYKVAKRGQDVALRCDPISGHVSLFWYQQALGQGPEFLTYFQNEAQLDKSGLPSDRFFAERPEGSVSTLKIQRTQQEDSAVYLCASSLPGLSYEQYFGPGTRLTVT.

This sequence joins TRBV5-1 and TRBJ2-3, with D perhaps assigned TRBD1 or TRBD2 (5 bases each). CDR1 is SGHRS, CDR2 YFSETQ, per germline. Trimming took 1 base from V and 3 from J, leaving 15 bases between them. The CDR3 is made up of 16 amino acids. The CDR3 DNA is TGCGCCAGCAGCTTGTGGTCGGATGGGGGTACAGATACGCAGTATTTT. Protein product: CASSLWSDGGTDTQYF. The whole variable domain, filled in from reference TRBV5-1 and TRBJ2-3, reads KAGVTQTPRYLIKTRGQQVTLSCSPISGHRSVSWYQQTPGQGLQFLFEYFSETQRNKGNFPGRFSGRQFSNSRSEMNVSTLELGDSALYLCASSLWSDGGTDTQYFGPGTRLTVL.

The V call is TRBV15, the J call TRBJ1-5; D is ambiguous. This CDR3 contains 15 residues. V was trimmed by 7 bases and J by 2 bases, leaving 15 bases between them. Germline values: CDR1 LNHNV, CDR2 YYDKDF (reference sequence). CDR3 DNA: TGTGCCACCACAGACTCGGGTGTACGCAATCAGCCCCAGCATTTT. Translated, it gives CATTDSGVRNQPQHF.

The J gene is TRBJ2-3, the V gene TRBV6-5; D gene unclear. Germline CDR1 MNHEY, CDR2 SVGAGI. V was clipped by 7 bases and J by 4 bases, with 9 bases between them. This CDR3 contains 12 residues. The CDR3 reads CASKKDADTQYF. CDR3 DNA: TGTGCCAGCAAGAAGGACGCAGATACGCAGTATTTT.

The chain joins TRBV5-1 to TRBJ1-2, with D perhaps TRBD1 (5 bases). Per germline, CDR1 SGHRS and CDR2 YFSETQ. The CDR3 sequence is 15 residues long. The ends were cut back, 0 bases at V and 2 bases at J, with 11 bases in the middle. The CDR3: CASSLVFGGNYGYTF. The DNA for the CDR3 is TGCGCCAGCAGCTTGGTGTTCGGGGGGAACTATGGCTACACCTTC.

This chain uses TRBV4-1 with TRBJ2-5, with 11 bases lining up with TRBD1. Judging by the DNA end, TRBJ2-7 fits better; the J call may be wrong. The CDR3 covers 17 residues. Germline CDR1 reads MGHRA; CDR2 reads YSYEKL. DNA for the CDR3: TGCGCCAGCAGCCAAGTTTTACCCGGACAGGGGGCTGGCGAGCAGTACTTC. Translated, it gives CASSQVLPGQGAGEQYF.

This chain joins TRBV19 and TRBJ1-6; maybe TRBD1 (5 bases). The CDR3 sequence is 16 residues long. Germline-derived CDR1 and CDR2 are LNHDA and SQIVND (reference sequence). V was shortened by 2 bases and J by 7 bases, with 15 bases between the two germline ends. The CDR3 spells CASSIQGLPSNSPLHF. The CDR3 DNA reads as TGTGCCAGTAGTATACAGGGCCTTCCCTCCAATTCACCCCTCCACTTT.

The chain combines TRBV7-2 with TRBJ2-3; D is uncertain. CDR3 size: 15 residues. Deletions cut 0 bases from V and 3 bases from J, with 10 bases between. Per the germline V gene, CDR1 is SGHTA and CDR2 is FQGNSA. In DNA, the CDR3 is TGTGCCAGCAGCTTAGCGGTGTTGAGAACAGATACGCAGTATTTT. Encoded protein: CASSLAVLRTDTQYF.

CDR3: CASSLLGREDNSPLHF. The CDR3 DNA reads TGTGCCAGCAGCTTACTCGGACGAGAAGATAATTCACCCCTCCACTTT. This chain joins TRBV7-8 and TRBJ1-6; D remains ambiguous. The CDR3 loop spans 16 amino acids. Germline CDR1 reads SGHVS; CDR2 reads FQNEAQ. The ends were cut back, 2 bases at V and 5 bases at J, with 13 bases in the middle.

The chain has TRBV30 and TRBJ2-7, with 8 bases aligning to TRBD1. V lost 0 bases, J lost 9 bases, and 10 bases stayed unmatched. The CDR3 extends over 14 amino acids. From germline, CDR1 is GTSNPN and CDR2 SVGIG (reference sequence). Here the CDR3 reads CAWSVQGQALRQYF. For the CDR3, the DNA is TGTGCCTGGAGTGTTCAGGGACAGGCGCTACGGCAGTACTTC. Looking up the rest from reference TRBV30 and TRBJ2-7 gives the full variable domain: SQTIHQWPATLVQPVGSPLSLECTVEGTSNPNLYWYRQAAGRGLQLLFYSVGIGQISSEVPQNLSASRPQDRQFILSSKKLLLSDSGFYLCAWSVQGQALRQYFGPGTRLTVT.

The CDR3 coding sequence is TGTGCCAGCAGTGTGGTCAGAAGCACAGATACGCAGTATTTT. Protein sequence: CASSVVRSTDTQYF. The J gene is TRBJ2-3, the V gene TRBV2; D unclear. The germline CDR1 and CDR2 sequences are SNHLY and FYNNEI. Trimming shortened V by 4 bases and J by 0 bases, and 8 bases separated the two germline ends. This CDR3 region has 14 residues. Based on the CDR3 plus reference TRBV2 and TRBJ2-3, the full variable domain is EPEVTQTPSHQVTQMGQEVILRCVPISNHLYFYWYRQILGQKVEFLVSFYNNEISEKSEIFDDQFSVERPDGSNFTLKIRSTKLEDSAMYFCASSVVRSTDTQYFGPGTRLTVL.

V and J are TRBV4-1 and TRBJ1-2; TRBD1 matches 7 bases. The V and J ends lost 1 base and 3 bases, in that order; junction bases with no gene match: 5. Germline V gene data show CDR1 as MGHRA and CDR2 as YSYEKL. The length of the CDR3 is 15 residues. CDR3 DNA: TGCGCCAGCAGCCAAGTTAACACAGGGGACTATGGCTACACCTTC. It translates to CASSQVNTGDYGYTF.

A note on this clone: A junction boundary mismatches the germline segment, possibly from a read error. This sequence joins TRBV7-6 and TRBJ1-1, with 7 bases fitting TRBD1. The CDR3 totals 15 residues. Looked up from germline, CDR1 is SGHVS and CDR2 is FNYEAQ. The CDR3: CASSSPGTVKTEAFF. CDR3 in DNA: TGTGCCAGCAGCTCTCCCGGGACAGTGAAAACTGAAGCTTTCTTT. The whole variable domain, remainder taken from reference TRBV7-6 and TRBJ1-1, is GAGVSQSPRYKVTKRGQDVALRCDPISGHVSLYWYRQALGQGPEFLTYFNYEAQQDKSGLPNDRFSAERPEGSISTLTIQRTEQRDSAMYRCASSSPGTVKTEAFFGQGTRLTVV.

CDR3 sequence (DNA): TGTGCCTGGAGTACGATCTACGAGCAGTACTTC. Amino acid sequence: CAWSTIYEQYF. This chain connects TRBV30 to TRBJ2-7; D not certain. Germline V gene data show CDR1 as GTSNPN and CDR2 as SVGIG (reference sequence). This CDR3 has 11 amino acids. Between the trimmed V and J ends, which lost 2 bases and 3 bases, there was a span of 5 bases.

The V call is TRBV11-2, the J call TRBJ2-2, with 9 positions matching TRBD2. The CDR3 contains 16 residues. Germline V gene data show CDR1 as SGHAT and CDR2 as FQNNGV. After removal of 2 bases from V and 6 bases from J, the junction contained 7 bases not matched to a gene. This CDR3 is CASSLRRGGLAGELFF. DNA of the CDR3: TGTGCCAGCAGCTTACGGCGGGGGGGCCTGGCCGGGGAGCTGTTTTTT.

The chain has TRBV19 and TRBJ1-5, with D perhaps TRBD1 (6 bases). The V and J ends lost 3 bases and 7 bases respectively, with 16 bases between them. Germline CDR1 LNHDA, CDR2 SQIVND (reference sequence). The CDR3 length is 15 residues. This CDR3 is CASSMGQGRLQPQHF. For the CDR3, the DNA is TGTGCCAGTAGTATGGGGCAGGGGCGCCTGCAGCCCCAGCATTTT.

This clone was observed a single time. The chain carries TRBV2 and TRBJ1-5, with D tentatively TRBD1 (6 bases). Trimming shortened V by 6 bases and J by 7 bases, and 16 bases separated the two germline ends. Germline-derived CDR1 and CDR2 are SNHLY and FYNNEI. CDR3 length: 14 residues. In DNA, the CDR3 is TGTGCCAGCAGAAGGACAGATATGAGCCAGCCCCAGCATTTT. As protein: CASRRTDMSQPQHF.

This chain links TRBV7-2 with TRBJ2-3; D is unresolved. Trimming pared 1 base from V and 2 bases from J, leaving 7 bases between. This CDR3 comprises 14 residues. The V gene's germline CDR1 is SGHTA and CDR2 FQGNSA. Here the CDR3 reads CASSLGGFTDTQYF. Written as DNA, the CDR3 is TGTGCCAGCAGCTTAGGCGGATTCACAGATACGCAGTATTTT.

The chain recombines TRBV19 with TRBJ2-1; tentatively, D is TRBD1 or TRBD2 (5 bases each). Trimming removed 6 bases from V and 0 bases from J, with 9 bases in between. CDR3 length equals 14 residues. Per the germline V gene, CDR1 is LNHDA and CDR2 is SQIVND (reference sequence). CDR3 sequence: CASSPGSSYNEQFF. DNA for the CDR3: TGTGCCAGTAGCCCAGGGAGCTCCTACAATGAGCAGTTCTTC.

The V call is TRBV18, the J call TRBJ1-1, with D possibly matching TRBD1 (5 bases). In germline, CDR1 is KGHSH, CDR2 LQKENI. Between the trimmed V and J ends, which lost 1 base and 6 bases, there was a span of 12 bases. The CDR3 covers 14 residues. In nucleotides, the CDR3 is TGTGCCAGCTCACCACGGGACCTTGGCGCTGAAGCTTTCTTT. The encoded protein is CASSPRDLGAEAFF.

There are a few counts of this clone. V and J are TRBV15 and TRBJ1-2, with D unresolved. This CDR3 is 12 amino acids long. Trimming left V 0 bases short and J 8 bases short, with 7 bases between. Germline V CDR1 and CDR2: LNHNV, YYDKDF (reference sequence). The CDR3 is CATSRDSPGYTF. CDR3 coding DNA: TGTGCCACCAGCAGAGATTCCCCCGGCTACACCTTC.